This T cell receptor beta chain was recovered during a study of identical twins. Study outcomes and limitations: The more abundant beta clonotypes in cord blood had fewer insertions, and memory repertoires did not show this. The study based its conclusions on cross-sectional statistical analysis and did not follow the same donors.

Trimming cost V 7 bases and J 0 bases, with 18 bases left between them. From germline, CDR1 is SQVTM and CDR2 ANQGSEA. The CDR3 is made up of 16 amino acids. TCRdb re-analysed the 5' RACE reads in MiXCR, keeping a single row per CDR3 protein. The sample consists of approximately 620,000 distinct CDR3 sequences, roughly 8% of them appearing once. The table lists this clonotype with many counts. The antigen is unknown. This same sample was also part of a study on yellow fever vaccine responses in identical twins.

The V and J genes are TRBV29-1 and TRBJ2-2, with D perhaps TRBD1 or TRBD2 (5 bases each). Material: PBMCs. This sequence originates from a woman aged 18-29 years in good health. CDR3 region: CSAQSGARSNTGELFF. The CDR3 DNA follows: TGCAGCGCCCAATCCGGGGCACGATCGAACACCGGGGAGCTGTTTTTT.